Listed below are T cell receptor beta chains from one sample, sequenced in a study of blood T cell repertoires in COVID-19. The table came from immunoSEQ multiplex PCR; TCRdb's copy has only in-frame clones and leaves some out. The sample carries just over 650,000 clones, about 87% recorded once. The sample was peripheral blood. The receptors here all came from a woman aged 18-29 years with acute or convalescent COVID-19. CDR3s include the opening cysteine and the closing phenylalanine or tryptophan. D genes are given only for firm matches. Some rows mark clone size as missing; the rest say once, few, many or name a class of expanded clone.

TRBJ2-1 - TRBV5-5 - CASSLPRQAPYNEQFF TGTGCCAGCAGCCTTCCGAGACAGGCTCCCTACAATGAGCAGTTCTTC
TRBJ1-3 - TRBV4-3 - CASSARGGNTIYF TGCGCCAGCAGCGCACGTGGGGGGAACACCATATATTTT
TRBJ2-1 - TRBV3-1/TRBV3-2 - CASSQGRGLRVYNEQFF TGTGCCAGCAGCCAAGGGAGGGGGCTGCGAGTTTACAATGAGCAGTTCTTC
TRBJ2-1 - TRBV12-3/TRBV12-4 - CASSYRHNEQFF TGTGCCAGCAGTTACAGACACAATGAGCAGTTCTTC
TRBJ1-2 - TRBV6-5 - CASARGGTGLGYTF TGTGCCAGCGCCCGAGGAGGAACGGGTCTTGGCTACACCTTC
TRBJ1-1 - TRBV12-5 - CASGVGQANTEAFF TGTGCTAGTGGTGTGGGACAAGCCAACACTGAAGCTTTCTTT
TRBJ2-5 - TRBV5-6 - CASSLYAVQETQYF TGTGCCAGCAGCTTGTATGCAGTCCAAGAGACCCAGTACTTC
TRBJ2-3 TRBD1 TRBV19 - CASKGQAHTDEQYF TGTGCCAGTAAGGGACAGGCCCATACGGACGAGCAGTATTTT
TRBJ1-6 - TRBV9 few CASSVASGPYNSPLHF TGTGCCAGCAGCGTAGCCTCAGGGCCCTATAATTCACCCCTCCACTTT
TRBJ2-2 TRBD2 TRBV5-1 - CASSPGTSVTGELFF TGCGCCAGCAGCCCCGGGACTAGTGTCACCGGGGAGCTGTTTTTT
TRBJ2-7 TRBD1 TRBV3-1/TRBV3-2 - CASSQAGTGAWEQYF TGTGCCAGCAGCCAAGCCGGGACAGGGGCTTGGGAGCAGTACTTC
TRBJ2-2 - TRBV2 - CARGLGIAGELFF TGTGCCAGGGGGCTGGGAATAGCCGGGGAGCTGTTTTTT
TRBJ2-6 TRBD1 TRBV5-6 - CASRSTGAGANVLTF TGTGCCAGCAGATCAACAGGGGCTGGGGCCAACGTCCTGACTTTC
TRBJ1-4 - TRBV25-1 - CASSGYREMGEKLFF TGTGCCAGCAGTGGGTACAGGGAAATGGGAGAAAAACTGTTTTTT
TRBJ2-3 TRBD1 TRBV7-3 - CASSSTGGGTDTQYF TGTGCCAGCAGCTCCACAGGGGGTGGCACAGATACGCAGTATTTT
TRBJ2-1 TRBD2 TRBV2 - CASSGTSGGNQFF TGTGCCAGCAGTGGGACTAGCGGGGGTAATCAGTTCTTC
TRBJ2-6 TRBD1 TRBV11-2 few CASSYLNRDRYSGANVLTF TGTGCCAGCAGTTACTTAAACCGGGACAGGTACTCTGGGGCCAACGTCCTGACTTTC
TRBJ1-3 - TRBV12-3/TRBV12-4 - CASSFWLGNTIYF TGTGCCAGCAGTTTCTGGCTTGGAAACACCATATATTTT
TRBJ2-7 - TRBV13 - CASSLWRGPEQYF TGTGCCAGCAGCTTGTGGCGGGGGCCCGAGCAGTACTTC
TRBJ1-2 - TRBV10-3 - CAISEVSYGYTF TGTGCCATCAGTGAAGTCAGCTATGGCTACACCTTC
TRBJ1-1 TRBD1 TRBV28 - CASSLFPWTGGANTEAFF TGTGCCAGCAGTTTATTCCCATGGACAGGGGGAGCCAACACTGAAGCTTTCTTT
TRBJ1-2 TRBD1 TRBV6-5 - CASRPGQVGWGYTF TGTGCCAGCAGACCGGGACAGGTGGGGTGGGGCTACACCTTC
TRBJ2-3 TRBD1 TRBV6-4 once CASRGTDDTDTQYF TGTGCCAGCAGGGGGACAGATGACACAGATACGCAGTATTTT
TRBJ2-3 - TRBV12-3/TRBV12-4 - CASSLVTDQQYF TGTGCCAGCAGTTTAGTGACAGACCAGCAGTATTTT
TRBJ2-3 - TRBV3-1/TRBV3-2 - CASSQEGASRTDTQYF TGTGCCAGCAGCCAAGAAGGGGCTAGTCGCACAGATACGCAGTATTTT
TRBJ2-1 TRBD2 TRBV5-1 - CASSSVAGVNEQFF TGCGCCAGCAGCTCGGTAGCGGGGGTCAATGAGCAGTTCTTC
TRBJ1-1 - TRBV6-2/TRBV6-3 - CASSYVENTEAFF TGTGCCAGCAGTTATGTAGAGAACACTGAAGCTTTCTTT
TRBJ2-1 - TRBV12-3/TRBV12-4 - CASSLVDTEQFF TGTGCCAGCAGTTTGGTGGACACTGAGCAGTTCTTC
TRBJ1-1 - TRBV9 - CASSDTMNTEAFF TGTGCCAGCAGCGATACTATGAACACTGAAGCTTTCTTT
TRBJ2-3 - TRBV4-3 - CASSQDRNWVQYF TGCGCCAGCAGCCAAGACAGGAACTGGGTGCAGTATTTT
TRBJ1-1 TRBD1 TRBV4-2 - CASSRDRGTWNTEAFF TGTGCCAGCAGCAGGGACAGGGGGACATGGAACACTGAAGCTTTCTTT
TRBJ1-6 TRBD1 TRBV6-5 - CAIYMGQANSPLHF TGTGCCATCTATATGGGACAGGCAAATTCACCCCTCCACTTT
TRBJ2-2 - TRBV6-5 - CASRPVNTGELFF TGTGCCAGCAGACCGGTAAACACCGGGGAGCTGTTTTTT
TRBJ1-6 - TRBV3-1/TRBV3-2 - CASSQGANSPLHF TGTGCCAGCAGCCAAGGGGCTAATTCACCCCTCCACTTT
TRBJ1-2 TRBD1 TRBV12-5 - CASGLAGTEDFGYTF TGTGCTAGTGGTTTGGCGGGGACAGAGGATTTCGGCTACACCTTC
TRBJ1-1 - TRBV3-1/TRBV3-2 once CASSQSRGTFNTEAFF TGTGCCAGCAGCCAAAGCAGGGGCACGTTCAACACTGAAGCTTTCTTT
TRBJ2-1 TRBD1 TRBV9 - CASTYTGQGAYNEQFF TGTGCCAGCACATACACCGGACAGGGGGCGTACAATGAGCAGTTCTTC
TRBJ1-2 - TRBV4-3 - CASSQDQQGGRGYTF TGCGCCAGCAGCCAAGATCAACAGGGTGGAAGAGGCTACACCTTC
TRBJ2-7 - TRBV11-2 - CASSLVGGQLSYEQYF TGTGCCAGCAGCTTAGTGGGGGGACAGCTCTCCTACGAGCAGTACTTC
TRBJ2-3 TRBD1 TRBV24-1 once CATSEPTGTGVDTQYF TGTGCCACCAGTGAGCCTACCGGGACAGGGGTAGATACGCAGTATTTT
TRBJ2-2 - TRBV24-1 - CATSFSGNTGELFF TGTGCCACCAGTTTCTCAGGGAACACCGGGGAGCTGTTTTTT
TRBJ2-1 TRBD1 TRBV5-6 - CASSFLGQGANEQFF TGTGCCAGCAGCTTTTTGGGACAGGGGGCGAATGAGCAGTTCTTC
TRBJ1-2 - TRBV3-1/TRBV3-2 - CASSLQGLANYGYTF TGTGCCAGCAGCTTACAGGGATTAGCTAACTATGGCTACACCTTC
TRBJ1-5 - TRBV4-3 - CASSQDRHANQPQHF TGCGCCAGCAGCCAAGACAGACATGCCAATCAGCCCCAGCATTTT
TRBJ2-7 - TRBV2 once CATVGQTRDEQYF TGTGCCACCGTAGGACAAACCAGGGACGAGCAGTACTTC
TRBJ2-3 TRBD2 TRBV6-2/TRBV6-3 - CASSSLAETDTQYF TGTGCCAGCAGCTCACTAGCGGAAACAGATACGCAGTATTTT
TRBJ1-2 TRBD1 TRBV7-8 - CASSQGARSYGYTF TGTGCCAGCAGCCAGGGGGCGCGGAGCTATGGCTACACCTTC
TRBJ1-4 - TRBV4-2 - CASSRVPAANEKLFF TGTGCCAGCAGCCGCGTCCCGGCGGCTAATGAAAAACTGTTTTTT
TRBJ2-2 TRBD2 TRBV6-5 - CASSYSGTRVAGELFF TGTGCCAGCAGTTACTCTGGGACTAGGGTCGCCGGGGAGCTGTTTTTT
TRBJ2-7 TRBD1 TRBV24-1 - CATSALWDRGNEQYF TGTGCCACCAGTGCCTTGTGGGACAGGGGGAACGAGCAGTACTTC
TRBJ2-3 - TRBV2 - CASRAILHTQYF TGTGCCAGCAGAGCCATACTTCATACGCAGTATTTT
TRBJ1-4 - TRBV21-1 - CASSKEEREKEKLFF TGTGCCAGCAGCAAAGAAGAGAGGGAGAAAGAAAAACTGTTTTTT